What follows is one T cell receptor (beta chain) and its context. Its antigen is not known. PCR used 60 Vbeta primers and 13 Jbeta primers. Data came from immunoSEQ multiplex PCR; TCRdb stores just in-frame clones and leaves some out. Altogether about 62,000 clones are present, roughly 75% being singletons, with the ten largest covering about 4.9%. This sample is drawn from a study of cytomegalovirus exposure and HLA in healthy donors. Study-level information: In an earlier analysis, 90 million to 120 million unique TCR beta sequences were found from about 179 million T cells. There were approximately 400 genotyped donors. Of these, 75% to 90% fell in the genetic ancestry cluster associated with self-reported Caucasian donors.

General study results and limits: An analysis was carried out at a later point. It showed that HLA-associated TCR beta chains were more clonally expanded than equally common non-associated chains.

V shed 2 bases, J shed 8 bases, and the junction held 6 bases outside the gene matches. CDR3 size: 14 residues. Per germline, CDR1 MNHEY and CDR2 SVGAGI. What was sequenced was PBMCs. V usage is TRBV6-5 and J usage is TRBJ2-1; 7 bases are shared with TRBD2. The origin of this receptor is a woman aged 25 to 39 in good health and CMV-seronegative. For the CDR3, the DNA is TGTGCCAGCAGTTACCGGGGCGGGAGCGATGAGCAGTTCTTC. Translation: CASSYRGGSDEQFF.